The 14 T cell receptor beta chains listed next were all sequenced from one sample in a study of CD8 T cells in ankylosing spondylitis. From the 5' RACE reads, TCRdb called clonotypes with MiXCR, one entry per CDR3 protein. The sample records 250,000 to 350,000 distinct CDR3 sequences, roughly 8% being singletons. These receptors lack a known antigen. Study conclusions and caveats: Seven or eight highly homologous variants made up a TCR beta motif, and this motif appeared characteristic of ankylosing spondylitis blood.

Specimen: blood, either unsorted or a sorted T cell fraction (not recorded which). These TCRs come from a male donor with ankylosing spondylitis.

This rearrangement joins TRBV29-1 to TRBJ2-7; possible D gene TRBD2, 7 bases. The CDR3 covers 17 residues. Trimming removed 4 bases at V and 0 bases at J, with 22 bases between. Germline V CDR1 and CDR2: SQVTM, ANQGSEA. The CDR3 is CSVAWGGPGAPSYEQYF. DNA of the CDR3: TGCAGCGTTGCCTGGGGGGGACCGGGGGCCCCCTCCTACGAGCAGTACTTC.

The chain recombines TRBV14 with TRBJ2-2; D perhaps matches TRBD2 (6 bases). The CDR3 consists of 15 residues. V gave up 3 bases and J gave up 3 bases, with 11 bases separating them. Germline-derived CDR1 and CDR2 are SGHDN and FVKESK. CDR3 residues: CASSHRRGDTGELFF. In nucleotides, the CDR3 is TGTGCCAGCAGCCACCGGCGGGGAGACACCGGGGAGCTGTTTTTT.

CDR3 in DNA: TGTCCCAGCCTAGGCAGCCGAAACACCGGGGAGCTGTTTTTT. Residues: CPSLGSRNTGELFF. The chain links TRBV10-3 to TRBJ2-2; D is unclear. This CDR3 comprises 14 residues. Germline CDR1 and CDR2: ENHRY and SYGVKD.

In its sample, this clonotype was seen a few times. V usage is TRBV5-1 and J usage is TRBJ2-5; 15 bases match TRBD2. CDR1 and CDR2 from the germline V gene are SGHRS and YFSETQ. The CDR3 extends over 16 amino acids. V lost 4 bases and J lost 4; bases outside the gene matches: 5. The CDR3 DNA follows: TGCGCCAGCAGCCATCCGGGACTAGCGGGAGGAGAGACCCAGTACTTC. The encoded protein is CASSHPGLAGGETQYF.

V gene TRBV12-3 or TRBV12-4 combines with J gene TRBJ2-2; D is unclear. V was cut by 3 bases and J by 5 bases, with 7 bases left in between. The CDR3 extends over 13 amino acids. Written as DNA, the CDR3 is TGTGCCAGCAGTTTTTTCTGGACCGGGGAGCTGTTTTTT. Translated: CASSFFWTGELFF.

This rearrangement joins TRBV11-1 to TRBJ2-5; no clear D gene. The germline V and J ends were trimmed by 5 bases and 4 bases, with 14 bases remaining between them. This CDR3 spans 14 amino acids. Germline-derived CDR1 and CDR2 are SGHAT and FQDESV (reference sequence). In DNA, the CDR3 is TGTGCCAGCAGCCGCAGGTTGGAGTCAGAGACCCAGTACTTC. This sequence encodes CASSRRLESETQYF.

The sample holds many counts of this clonotype. The J gene is TRBJ2-1, the V gene TRBV10-3; tentatively, D is TRBD2 (5 bases). V dropped 8 bases and J dropped 2 bases, with 13 bases sitting between them. Per the germline V gene, CDR1 is ENHRY and CDR2 is SYGVKD. The length of the CDR3 is 14 residues. The CDR3 protein is CAISPGLTYNEQFF. In DNA, the CDR3 is TGTGCCATCTCCCCGGGATTGACCTACAATGAGCAGTTCTTC.

This clonotype has only a few counts. The chain recombines TRBV20-1 with TRBJ1-4; possibly TRBD1 for D (6 bases). Trimming left V 0 bases short and J 5 bases short, with 13 bases between. The CDR3 is made up of 15 amino acids. CDR1 and CDR2 from the germline V gene are DFQATT and SNEGSKA (reference sequence). The CDR3 DNA is TGCAGTGCTAGAGATCTTCGCCAGGGGAATGAAAAACTGTTTTTT. It encodes CSARDLRQGNEKLFF.

The chain joins TRBV20-1 to TRBJ1-1, with D possibly being TRBD1 (6 bases). The V end lost 6 bases, the J end lost 6 bases, and 17 bases lay between the germline ends. This CDR3 spans 13 amino acids. From germline, CDR1 is DFQATT and CDR2 SNEGSKA (reference sequence). CDR3 residues: CSARGGGEAEAFF. The DNA of the CDR3 is TGCAGTGCCCGGGGGGGCGGTGAGGCTGAAGCTTTCTTT.

J is TRBJ2-2 and V is TRBV27; the D gene is possibly TRBD2 (6 bases). Between the trimmed V and J ends, which lost 6 bases and 5 bases, there was a span of 16 bases. Germline loops: CDR1 MNHEY, CDR2 SMNVEV (reference sequence). The CDR3 is 15 amino acids. The CDR3 loop reads CASSEEPGRTGELFF. The CDR3 DNA sequence: TGTGCCAGCAGCGAGGAGCCGGGGAGGACCGGGGAGCTGTTTTTT.

The sample holds a few counts of this clonotype. The rearrangement uses TRBV4-1 and TRBJ2-7; 8 bases are shared with TRBD2. CDR1 MGHRA and CDR2 YSYEKL come from the germline V gene. The CDR3 length is 16 residues. J was trimmed by 5 bases and V by 0 bases; bases with no gene match: 9. As DNA, the CDR3 is TGCGCCAGCAGCCAAGATATGGCGGGAGGAGGGAACGAGCAGTACTTC. Translated: CASSQDMAGGGNEQYF.

The chain recombines TRBV9 with TRBJ2-3; no definite D call. The CDR3 has 13 amino acids. V lost 7 bases to trimming and J lost 0 bases, with 9 bases between them. CDR1 is SGDLS, CDR2 YYNGEE, per germline. CDR3 in amino acids: CASGYPSTDTQYF. The CDR3 nucleotides read TGTGCCAGCGGGTACCCAAGCACAGATACGCAGTATTTT.

There are a few counts of this clonotype. The rearrangement links TRBV12-3 or TRBV12-4 to TRBJ2-3; 14 positions agree with TRBD2. With 6 bases clipped from V and 0 bases from J, the junction kept 5 bases outside the gene matches. This CDR3 has 17 residues. CDR3 sequence: CASSSGLAGASTDTQYF. In DNA form, the CDR3 reads TGTGCCAGCAGCTCGGGACTAGCGGGAGCAAGCACAGATACGCAGTATTTT.

This clonotype was counted ten times or more. The rearrangement uses TRBV10-3 and TRBJ2-1; D might be TRBD2 (6 bases). The CDR3 consists of 12 residues. Per germline, CDR1 ENHRY and CDR2 SYGVKD. The ends were cut back, 10 bases at V and 8 bases at J, with 15 bases in the middle. The CDR3 nucleotides are TGTGCCACCTTGGGTAGCGGCGATGAGCAGTTCTTC. Residues: CATLGSGDEQFF.